The 13 T cell receptor beta chains below come from one sample, sequenced in a study of shared clonotypes between healthy human individuals. TCRdb keeps only in-frame clones here, not all; method: immunoSEQ multiplex PCR. The table includes approximately 470,000 clones, approximately 84% detected once. The sequencing input was PBMCs. These receptors were taken from a woman in her thirties or forties in good health. Some clones in this sample may be carry-over from other donors' samples.

The chain has TRBV7-6 and TRBJ2-7, with D perhaps TRBD1 (6 bases). The V end was cut by 2 bases, the J end by 4 bases, with 15 bases between. CDR1 SGHVS and CDR2 FNYEAQ come from the germline V gene. This CDR3 has 15 amino acids. This chain's CDR3 is CASSLLQGPRYEQYF. The CDR3 nucleotides read TGTGCCAGCAGCTTATTACAGGGTCCAAGATACGAGCAGTACTTC. The whole variable domain, filled in from reference TRBV7-6 and TRBJ2-7, reads GAGVSQSPRYKVTKRGQDVALRCDPISGHVSLYWYRQALGQGPEFLTYFNYEAQQDKSGLPNDRFSAERPEGSISTLTIQRTEQRDSAMYRCASSLLQGPRYEQYFGPGTRLTVT.

The genes are TRBV28 and TRBJ1-2, with D possibly matching TRBD1 (6 bases). CDR1 and CDR2 (germline): MDHEN, SYDVKM. This CDR3 spans 14 amino acids. V gave up 6 bases and J gave up 1 base, with 12 bases separating them. The CDR3 reads CASSPRGINYGYTF. For the CDR3, the DNA is TGTGCCAGCAGCCCGAGGGGGATTAACTATGGCTACACCTTC.

For this clone: A far more abundant clone sits one base away, making this likely a read error. V gene TRBV30 combines with J gene TRBJ2-5; possible D gene TRBD2, 5 bases. The CDR3 runs 13 residues. The germline V and J ends were trimmed by 3 bases and 5 bases, with 13 bases remaining between them. From germline, CDR1 is GTSNPN and CDR2 SVGIG (reference sequence). The DNA of the CDR3 is TGTGCCTGGAGCGTGACTCGAGGGGAGACCCAGTACTTC. This gives the protein CAWSVTRGETQYF.

Note on this clone: A far larger clone is only one base removed, so a read error is likely. V usage is TRBV7-9 and J usage is TRBJ2-5; 7 positions agree with TRBD2. Germline-derived CDR1 and CDR2 are SEHNR and FQNEAQ (reference sequence). This CDR3 spans 15 amino acids. J gave up 3 bases and V 5 bases, and 9 bases lay outside the gene matches. Written as DNA, the CDR3 is TGTGCCAGCAGCCAGGGAGGGACCCGCGAAGAGACCCAGTACTTC. This encodes CASSQGGTREETQYF.

The CDR3 reads CASSYRLEAGELFF. DNA for the CDR3: TGTGCCAGCAGTTACAGGCTAGAGGCCGGGGAGCTGTTTTTT. The rearrangement uses TRBV6-5 and TRBJ2-2; D ambiguous. Trimming stripped 2 bases from V and 6 bases from J, with 10 bases between. Germline values: CDR1 MNHEY, CDR2 SVGAGI. This CDR3 is built from 14 residues.

The chain is built from TRBV2 and TRBJ2-5; 7 nucleotides match TRBD2. Germline V gene lookup returns CDR1 SNHLY and CDR2 FYNNEI. The CDR3 runs to 14 residues. Unmatched junction bases numbered 5, after V lost 7 bases and J lost 0 bases. The CDR3: CASTERGYQETQYF. DNA of the CDR3: TGTGCCAGCACCGAGCGGGGCTACCAAGAGACCCAGTACTTC.

V is TRBV2 and J is TRBJ1-4; D is undetermined. With 10 bases removed from V and 8 bases from J, the gap between germline ends came to 20 bases. The CDR3 has 14 residues. CDR1 and CDR2 from the germline V gene are SNHLY and FYNNEI. CDR3 bases: TGTGCCACCGCCCAACGAGGGTTGGACGAAAAACTGTTTTTT. Protein product: CATAQRGLDEKLFF.

The chain has TRBV2 and TRBJ2-2; weak D call: TRBD2 (6 bases). The CDR3 has 15 residues. CDR1 is SNHLY, CDR2 FYNNEI, per germline. V gave up 3 bases and J gave up 0 bases, with 8 bases separating them. The CDR3, as DNA: TGTGCCAGCAGTGAGGGGACTCCGAACACCGGGGAGCTGTTTTTT. It encodes CASSEGTPNTGELFF.

The rearrangement joins TRBV19 to TRBJ1-2; D unclear. The CDR3 consists of 13 residues. Looked up from germline, CDR1 is LNHDA and CDR2 is SQIVND (reference sequence). V gave up 5 bases and J gave up 4 bases, with 11 bases separating them. The CDR3: CASSLPGSYGYTF. CDR3 nucleotides: TGTGCCAGTAGTTTGCCCGGCAGCTATGGCTACACCTTC.

The chain carries TRBV28 and TRBJ2-7; the match to TRBD2 covers 13 bases. V shed 5 bases, J shed 5 bases, and the junction held 12 bases outside the gene matches. The CDR3 runs 17 residues. Germline V CDR1 and CDR2: MDHEN, SYDVKM. The CDR3 nucleotides read TGTGCCAGCAGTGGCCCCGGGACTAGCGGGATGTCCGACGAGCAGTACTTC. Its translation is CASSGPGTSGMSDEQYF.

This chain uses TRBV28 with TRBJ1-1; D not certain. This CDR3 region has 13 residues. Germline lookup yields CDR1 MDHEN and CDR2 SYDVKM. Trimming pared 5 bases from V and 5 bases from J, leaving 12 bases between. CDR3 protein: CASSPLTPTEAFF. The CDR3, as DNA: TGTGCCAGCAGTCCGCTGACACCGACTGAAGCTTTCTTT.

Concerning this clone itself: A far larger clone is one nucleotide away, so this likely arose from a read error. The V gene is TRBV5-4, the J gene TRBJ2-2; D call uncertain. In germline, CDR1 is SGHNT, CDR2 YYREEE (reference sequence). The CDR3 loop spans 14 amino acids. V was trimmed by 4 bases and J by 3 bases, leaving 10 bases between them. The CDR3: CASSQLGYTGELFF. The CDR3 coding sequence is TGTGCCAGCAGCCAGCTGGGTTACACCGGGGAGCTGTTTTTT.

The V gene is TRBV27, the J gene TRBJ1-1; D is unclear. The CDR3 has 13 residues. Trimming shortened V by 7 bases and J by 1 base, and 10 bases separated the two germline ends. In germline, CDR1 is MNHEY, CDR2 SMNVEV (reference sequence). For the CDR3, the DNA is TGTGCCAGCATGGGCTACAGGAACACTGAAGCTTTCTTT. Protein product: CASMGYRNTEAFF.